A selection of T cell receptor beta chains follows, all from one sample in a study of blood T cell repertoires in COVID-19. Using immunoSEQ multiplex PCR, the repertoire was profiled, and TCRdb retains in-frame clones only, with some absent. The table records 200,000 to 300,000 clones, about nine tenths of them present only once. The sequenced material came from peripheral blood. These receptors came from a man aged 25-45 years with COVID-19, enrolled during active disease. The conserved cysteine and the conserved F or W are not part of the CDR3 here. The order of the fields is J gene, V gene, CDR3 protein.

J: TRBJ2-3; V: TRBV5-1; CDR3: ASSPSPSGGARDTQY
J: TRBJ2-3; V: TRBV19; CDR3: ASSMGGAGDTQY
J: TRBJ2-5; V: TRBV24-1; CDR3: ATSALTGGSETQY
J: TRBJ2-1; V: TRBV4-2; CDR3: ASSHYRDRVNNEQF
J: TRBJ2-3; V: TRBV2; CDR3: ASSYTGTGGDTQY
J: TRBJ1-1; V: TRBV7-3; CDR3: ASSPGAGRNTEAF
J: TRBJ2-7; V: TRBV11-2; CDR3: ASSLLSGGLYEQY
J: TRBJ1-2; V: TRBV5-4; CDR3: ASSLSGGPRWGYT
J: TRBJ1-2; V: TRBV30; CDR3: AWRIAGFNGGYT
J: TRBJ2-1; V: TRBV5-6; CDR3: ASSLAGSTFSVEQF
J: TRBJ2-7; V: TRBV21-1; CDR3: ASSILALRGPSSYEQY
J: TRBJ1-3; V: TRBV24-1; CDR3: ATSDLSYQGFSDTIY
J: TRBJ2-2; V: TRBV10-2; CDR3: ASITTGFANTGELF
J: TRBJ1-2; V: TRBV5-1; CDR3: ASSSGTGSGYT
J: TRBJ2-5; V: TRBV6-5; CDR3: ASRRRREETQY
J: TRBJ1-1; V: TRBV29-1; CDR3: SSTAWGGNTEAF
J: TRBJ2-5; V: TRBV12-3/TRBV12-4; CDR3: ASRSSIGETQY
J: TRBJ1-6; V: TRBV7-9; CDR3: ASSLGAGTGGSPLH
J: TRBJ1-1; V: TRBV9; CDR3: ASSVDTGNTEAF
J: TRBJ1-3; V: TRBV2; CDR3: ASRGEVGGSGNTIY
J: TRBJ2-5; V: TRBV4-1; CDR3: ASSQDPFRQGGETQY
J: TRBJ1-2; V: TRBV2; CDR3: ASSVSGTAYGYT
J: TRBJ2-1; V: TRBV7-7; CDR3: ASSLSSDLYNEQF
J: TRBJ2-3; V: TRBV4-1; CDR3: ASSPLAGVSTDTQY
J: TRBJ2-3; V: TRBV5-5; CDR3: ASSSTGTDTQY